The clone carrying this T cell receptor (beta chain) has a count of ten or more. MiXCR, applied by TCRdb to the reads, yields one record per CDR3 protein. The table has hundreds of thousands of distinct CDR3 sequences, 24% seen once. This sample is part of a study of T cell repertoires in cytomegalovirus infection. Specimen: CD8+ T cells from PBMCs. The clonotype comes from a human donor in good health (CMV status not recorded). Some clones in this sample may be carry-over from other donors' samples.

The CDR3 region is CASSLGSNEQFF. CDR3 DNA sequence: TGTGCCAGCAGCTTAGGATCAAATGAGCAGTTCTTC. This rearrangement joins TRBV7-9 to TRBJ2-1, with unresolved D. This CDR3 is 12 amino acids long. Looked up from germline, CDR1 is SEHNR and CDR2 is FQNEAQ (reference sequence). Between the trimmed V and J ends, which lost 1 base and 7 bases, there was a span of 5 bases.